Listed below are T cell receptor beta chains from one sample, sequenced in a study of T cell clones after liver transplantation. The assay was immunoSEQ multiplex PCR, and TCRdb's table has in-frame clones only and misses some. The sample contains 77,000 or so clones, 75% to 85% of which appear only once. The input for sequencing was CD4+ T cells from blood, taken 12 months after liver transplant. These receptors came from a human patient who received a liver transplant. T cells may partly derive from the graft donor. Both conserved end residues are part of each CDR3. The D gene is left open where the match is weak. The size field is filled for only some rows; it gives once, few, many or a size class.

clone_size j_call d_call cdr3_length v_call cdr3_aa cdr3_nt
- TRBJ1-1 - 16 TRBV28 CASSPSGPTAGTEAFF TGTGCCAGCAGTCCGTCGGGCCCAACCGCAGGAACTGAAGCTTTCTTT
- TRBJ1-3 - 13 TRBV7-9 CASSLRGGNTIYF TGTGCCAGCAGCTTACGAGGGGGAAACACCATATATTTT
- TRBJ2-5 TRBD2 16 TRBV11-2 CASSLFLGGTQETQYF TGTGCCAGCAGCTTGTTTCTGGGGGGGACCCAAGAGACCCAGTACTTC
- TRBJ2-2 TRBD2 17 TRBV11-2 CASSGRLAGGDTGELFF TGTGCCAGCAGCGGTCGACTAGCGGGAGGCGACACCGGGGAGCTGTTTTTT
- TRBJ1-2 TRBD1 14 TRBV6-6 CASRLLQGNYGYTF TGTGCCAGCAGACTCTTACAGGGGAACTATGGCTACACCTTC
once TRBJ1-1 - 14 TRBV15 CATSRVRGTAEAFF TGTGCCACCAGCAGAGTCCGGGGGACCGCTGAAGCTTTCTTT
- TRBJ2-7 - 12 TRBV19 CASADLPYEQYF TGTGCCAGTGCGGACCTACCCTACGAGCAGTACTTC
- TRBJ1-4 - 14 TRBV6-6 CASSPGATNEKLFF TGTGCCAGCAGCCCCGGGGCAACTAATGAAAAACTGTTTTTT
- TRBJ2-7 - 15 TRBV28 CASSLWGRETYEQYF TGTGCCAGCAGTTTATGGGGCAGGGAGACCTACGAGCAGTACTTC
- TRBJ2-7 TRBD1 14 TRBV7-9 CASSPDRVLNEQYF TGTGCCAGCAGCCCTGACAGGGTGTTGAACGAGCAGTACTTC
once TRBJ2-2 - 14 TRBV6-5 CASSSYANTGELFF TGTGCCAGCAGTTCCTACGCGAACACCGGGGAGCTGTTTTTT
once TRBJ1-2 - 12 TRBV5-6 CASSLRGYGYTF TGTGCCAGCAGCTTGCGGGGATATGGCTACACCTTC
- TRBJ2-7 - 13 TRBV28 CASSLTRHYEQYF TGTGCCAGCAGTTTAACCCGCCATTACGAGCAGTACTTC
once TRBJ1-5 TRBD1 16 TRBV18 CASSKTQGARDQPQHF TGTGCCAGCTCGAAAACCCAGGGGGCGCGGGATCAGCCCCAGCATTTT
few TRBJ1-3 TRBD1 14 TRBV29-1 CSANSGGTGNTIYF TGCAGCGCTAATTCAGGGGGCACTGGAAACACCATATATTTT
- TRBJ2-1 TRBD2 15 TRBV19 CASSTLAGSYNEQFF TGTGCCAGTAGCACCCTAGCGGGCAGCTACAATGAGCAGTTCTTC
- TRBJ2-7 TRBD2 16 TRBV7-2 CASSSRSGSGTYEQYF TGTGCCAGCAGCTCCAGAAGCGGGAGCGGTACGTACGAGCAGTACTTC
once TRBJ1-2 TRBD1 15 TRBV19 CATQRTGGVKGGYTF TGTGCCACACAAAGGACAGGGGGCGTTAAAGGGGGCTACACCTTC
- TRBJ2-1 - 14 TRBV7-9 CASRGASSYNEQFF TGTGCCAGCAGAGGGGCCAGCTCCTACAATGAGCAGTTCTTC
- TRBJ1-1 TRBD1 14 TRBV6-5 CASRSQGLNTEAFF TGTGCCAGCAGGTCACAGGGGTTGAACACTGAAGCTTTCTTT
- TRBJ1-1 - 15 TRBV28 CASSPPPGINTEAFF TGTGCCAGCAGTCCTCCCCCAGGAATAAACACTGAAGCTTTCTTT
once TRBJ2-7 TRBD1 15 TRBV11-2 CASSSLRDRVYEQYF TGTGCCAGCAGCTCCCTCCGGGACAGGGTGTACGAGCAGTACTTC
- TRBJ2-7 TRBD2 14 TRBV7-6 CASSRSGFSYEQYF TGTGCCAGCAGCCGTAGCGGGTTCTCCTACGAGCAGTACTTC
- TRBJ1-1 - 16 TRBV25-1 CASSLSSAGRNTEAFF TGTGCCAGCAGCCTATCGTCGGCAGGGAGGAACACTGAAGCTTTCTTT
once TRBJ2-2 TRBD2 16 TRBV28 CASSFQGLARAGELFF TGTGCCAGCAGTTTCCAGGGACTAGCGAGGGCCGGGGAGCTGTTTTTT
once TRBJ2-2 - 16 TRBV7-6 CASSLFATGNTGELFF TGTGCCAGCAGCTTATTCGCGACAGGAAATACCGGGGAGCTGTTTTTT
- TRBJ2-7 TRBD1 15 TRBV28 CASRAYRGLNYEQYF TGTGCCAGCAGAGCCTACAGGGGGCTCAACTACGAGCAGTACTTC
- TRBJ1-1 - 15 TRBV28 CASQELQGGTLGAFF TGTGCCAGCCAAGAATTACAGGGAGGGACCTTGGGGGCTTTCTTT
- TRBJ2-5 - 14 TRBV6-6 CASCYGTAQETQYF TGTGCCAGCTGTTACGGGACGGCTCAAGAGACCCAGTACTTC
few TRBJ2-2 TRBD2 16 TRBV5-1 CASSLRTSRSTGELFF TGCGCCAGCAGCTTGAGGACTAGCCGAAGCACCGGGGAGCTGTTTTTT
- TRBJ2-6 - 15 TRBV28 CASSLRGSGANVLTF TGTGCCAGCAGTTTGAGGGGTTCTGGGGCCAACGTCCTGACTTTC
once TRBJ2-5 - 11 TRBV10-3 CAISESETQYF TGTGCCATCAGTGAATCAGAGACCCAGTACTTC
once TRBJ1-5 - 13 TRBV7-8 CASSNRDRQPQHF TGTGCCAGCAGCAACAGGGACCGGCAGCCCCAGCATTTT
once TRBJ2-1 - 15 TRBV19 CASTTIGRAYNEQFF TGTGCCAGTACTACAATCGGGAGAGCCTACAATGAGCAGTTCTTC
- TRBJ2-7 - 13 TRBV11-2 CASGLGLAGEQYF TGTGCCAGCGGATTGGGGCTAGCTGGCGAGCAGTACTTC
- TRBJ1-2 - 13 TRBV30 CAWSVQTLYGYTF TGTGCCTGGAGTGTACAGACTCTATATGGCTACACCTTC
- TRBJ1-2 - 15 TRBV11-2 CASSLGASANYGYTF TGTGCCAGCAGCTTAGGTGCATCGGCTAACTATGGCTACACCTTC
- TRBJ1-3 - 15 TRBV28 CASSYPSSSGNTIYF TGTGCCAGCAGCTACCCGTCCTCTTCTGGAAACACCATATATTTT
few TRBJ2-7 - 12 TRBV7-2 CASSAGIYEQYF TGTGCCAGCAGCGCGGGCATCTACGAGCAGTACTTC
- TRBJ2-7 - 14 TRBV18 CASSPAGDPYEQYF TGTGCCAGCTCACCTGCAGGCGACCCCTACGAGCAGTACTTC
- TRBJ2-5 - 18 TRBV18 CASSPRGRSSVFQETQYF TGTGCCAGCTCACCACGGGGGAGGTCTAGCGTATTCCAAGAGACCCAGTACTTC
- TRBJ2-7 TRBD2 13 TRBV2 CASRREGPREQYF TGTGCCAGCAGGCGGGAGGGCCCTCGGGAGCAGTACTTC
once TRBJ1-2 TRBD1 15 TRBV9 CASSVDPGQGYGYTF TGTGCCAGCAGCGTAGACCCTGGACAGGGCTATGGCTACACCTTC
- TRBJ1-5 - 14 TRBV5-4 CASSPHRVDQPQHF TGTGCCAGCAGCCCTCATAGGGTAGATCAGCCCCAGCATTTT
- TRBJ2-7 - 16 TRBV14 CASSQQGTRGIYEQYF TGTGCCAGCAGCCAACAGGGGACCCGGGGGATTTACGAGCAGTACTTC
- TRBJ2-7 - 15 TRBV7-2 CASSRKRALSYEQYF TGTGCCAGCAGCCGCAAGCGAGCGTTGTCCTACGAGCAGTACTTC
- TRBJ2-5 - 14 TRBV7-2 CASSQRGTKETQYF TGTGCCAGCAGCCAAAGGGGGACGAAAGAGACCCAGTACTTC
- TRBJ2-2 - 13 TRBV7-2 CASSSTGGGELFF TGTGCCAGCAGCTCGACAGGTGGTGGGGAGCTGTTTTTT
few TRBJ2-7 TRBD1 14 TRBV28 CASSMTGGDYEQYF TGTGCCAGCAGTATGACAGGGGGGGACTACGAGCAGTACTTC
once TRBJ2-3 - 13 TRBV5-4 CASRQASTDTQYF TGTGCCAGCAGACAAGCTAGCACAGATACGCAGTATTTT